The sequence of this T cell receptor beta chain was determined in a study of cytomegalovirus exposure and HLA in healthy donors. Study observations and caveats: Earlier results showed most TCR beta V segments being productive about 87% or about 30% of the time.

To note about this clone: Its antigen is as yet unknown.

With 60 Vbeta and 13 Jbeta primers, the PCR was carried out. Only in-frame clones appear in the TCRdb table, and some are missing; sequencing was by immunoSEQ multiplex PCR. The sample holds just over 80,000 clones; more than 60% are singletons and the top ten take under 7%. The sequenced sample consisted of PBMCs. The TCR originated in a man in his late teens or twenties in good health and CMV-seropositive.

CDR3 DNA: TGTGCCAGCAGTGTTGGTAGCAACACTGAAGCTTTCTTT. Translated, it gives CASSVGSNTEAFF. This sequence joins TRBV6-1 and TRBJ1-1, with no clear D. The germline CDR1 and CDR2 sequences are MNHNS and SASEGT. CDR3 size: 13 residues. V lost 4 bases, J lost 2 bases, and 8 bases lay in between.